A single count supports the clone carrying this T cell receptor beta chain. The germline V gene has CDR1 MGHRA and CDR2 YSYEKL. The CDR3 loop spans 19 amino acids. V lost 4 bases and J lost 1; bases outside the gene matches: 9. The sample originates from a study of cytomegalovirus exposure and HLA in healthy donors. The table came from immunoSEQ multiplex PCR; TCRdb's copy has only in-frame clones and leaves some out. This table holds around 120,000 clones, roughly 90% found once. The V gene is TRBV4-1, the J gene TRBJ2-3, with 15 bases aligning to TRBD2. The clonotype was recovered from a woman between 18 and 30 years old in good health and CMV-seronegative. Sequences were obtained from PBMCs. The CDR3 spells CASSPQGLAGGPGTDTQYF. The CDR3 coding sequence is TGCGCCAGCAGCCCCCAAGGACTAGCGGGGGGGCCGGGCACAGATACGCAGTATTTT.